One sample yielded the 31 T cell receptor beta chains listed below, sequenced in a study of spatial heterogeneity in lung cancer. TCRdb reanalysed the 5' RACE reads using MiXCR and keeps one entry per CDR3 protein. The repertoire holds roughly 79,000 distinct CDR3 sequences, with around 7.8% as singletons. Noted time point: sample taken at primary tumor resection. Here the sequenced sample was PBMCs, taken at surgery. Source of these receptors: a male donor with early-stage non-small cell lung cancer.

This sequence joins TRBV9 and TRBJ1-1; D remains ambiguous. Between the trimmed V and J ends, which lost 1 base and 5 bases, there was a span of 9 bases. From germline, CDR1 is SGDLS and CDR2 YYNGEE. The length of the CDR3 is 13 residues. CDR3 loop: CASSVSSWTEAFF. In DNA, the CDR3 is TGTGCCAGCAGCGTATCAAGTTGGACTGAAGCTTTCTTT.

This clonotype was found many times. The rearrangement joins TRBV6-5 to TRBJ2-1; 7 positions match TRBD1. Per germline, CDR1 MNHEY and CDR2 SVGAGI. The CDR3 has 11 residues. V lost 4 bases, J lost 9 bases, and 0 bases stayed unmatched. In nucleotides, the CDR3 is TGTGCCAGCAGTTCAGGGGGTGAGCAGTTCTTC. As protein: CASSSGGEQFF.

This clonotype was observed many times. The rearrangement joins TRBV5-1 to TRBJ1-1; possibly TRBD1 for D (5 bases). This CDR3 has 14 amino acids. V was pared by 0 bases and J by 5 bases, with 11 bases between. Germline V lookup: CDR1 SGHRS, CDR2 YFSETQ. CDR3 residues: CASSLELGRTEAFF. The CDR3 coding sequence is TGCGCCAGCAGCTTGGAGTTGGGGCGGACTGAAGCTTTCTTT.

This clonotype was counted at least ten times. V is TRBV12-3 or TRBV12-4 and J is TRBJ2-7; 10 bases are a match to TRBD2. V was pared by 2 bases and J by 5 bases, with 3 bases of the junction left unmatched. The CDR3 covers 14 residues. DNA of the CDR3: TGTGCCAGCAGTTTACTAGCGGGAGTGGACGAGCAGTACTTC. Translated, it gives CASSLLAGVDEQYF.

This clonotype was recorded at least ten times. This sequence joins TRBV4-3 and TRBJ1-2; the D is unclear. Per germline, CDR1 LGHNA and CDR2 YSLEER. Trimming removed 1 base from V and 8 bases from J, with 17 bases in between. CDR3 length equals 15 residues. In DNA, the CDR3 is TGCGCCAGCAGCCAAGTGTGGAGGGCCTCGGGGGGCTACACCTTC. Translated: CASSQVWRASGGYTF.

Only a few counts were recorded for this clonotype. The chain recombines TRBV6-1 with TRBJ1-2, with D unclear. The CDR3 contains 13 residues. Germline assignment: CDR1 MNHNS and CDR2 SASEGT. V gave up 5 bases and J gave up 4 bases, with 11 bases separating them. The CDR3: CASSYSPVYGYTF. The CDR3 nucleotides read TGTGCCAGCAGTTACAGCCCAGTCTATGGCTACACCTTC.

Many counts were recorded for this clonotype. The gene calls are TRBV20-1 and TRBJ2-2; D uncertain. The germline V gene encodes CDR1 DFQATT and CDR2 SNEGSKA (reference sequence). The CDR3 runs to 13 residues. V gave up 4 bases and J gave up 2 bases, with 8 bases separating them. This chain's CDR3 is CSATFKNTGELFF. The CDR3 bases are TGCAGTGCTACCTTCAAAAACACCGGGGAGCTGTTTTTT.

This clonotype showed up just a few times. The chain carries TRBV19 and TRBJ2-5; D is unclear. The CDR3 spans 14 residues. Trimming removed 10 bases from V and 0 bases from J, with 15 bases in between. Germline values: CDR1 LNHDA, CDR2 SQIVND (reference sequence). The CDR3: CATNRGDNQETQYF. CDR3 sequence (DNA): TGTGCCACCAATCGAGGAGACAACCAAGAGACCCAGTACTTC.

This sequence joins TRBV7-9 and TRBJ2-2; tentatively, D is TRBD1 (5 bases). V was clipped by 1 base and J by 13 bases, with 25 bases between them. CDR1 and CDR2 (germline): SEHNR, FQNEAQ (reference sequence). This CDR3 comprises 17 residues. CDR3 DNA sequence: TGTGCCAGCAGCTTAGTCGCCGGACCGACGGCGATTAGGGGGCTGTTTTTT. It specifies CASSLVAGPTAIRGLFF.

The table lists this clonotype with many counts. The chain uses TRBV4-2 and TRBJ2-3; 9 nucleotides agree with TRBD1. Losses at the gene ends were 2 bases for V and 5 bases for J; bases not matched to a gene: 11. The germline V gene has CDR1 LGHNA and CDR2 YNFKEQ. CDR3 length: 17 residues. The CDR3 protein is CASSQRPGQGSEDTQYF. The CDR3 nucleotides are TGTGCCAGCAGCCAACGACCGGGACAGGGTTCTGAAGATACGCAGTATTTT.

This clonotype came up many times. The chain is built from TRBV7-2 and TRBJ2-5; D not certain. The germline V and J ends were trimmed by 2 bases and 3 bases, with 7 bases remaining between them. The CDR3 has 13 residues. Germline CDR1 reads SGHTA; CDR2 reads FQGNSA. The CDR3 is CASSLNREETQYF. The CDR3 DNA follows: TGTGCCAGCAGCTTAAATAGGGAAGAGACCCAGTACTTC.

This clonotype was picked up many times. This sequence joins TRBV29-1 and TRBJ2-3, with D tentatively TRBD2 (6 bases). Germline V lookup: CDR1 SQVTM, CDR2 ANQGSEA. The CDR3 covers 15 residues. Trimming removed 4 bases at V and 5 bases at J, with 19 bases between. The CDR3: CSVVVEGRGKDTQYF. In nucleotides, the CDR3 is TGCAGCGTTGTGGTGGAGGGGAGAGGTAAAGATACGCAGTATTTT.

At least ten counts were recorded for this clonotype. V gene TRBV10-3 combines with J gene TRBJ2-5, with a possible D match to TRBD2 (5 bases). Germline CDR1 reads ENHRY; CDR2 reads SYGVKD. Deletions cut 10 bases from V and 1 base from J, with 10 bases between. This CDR3 has 12 amino acids. CDR3 amino acids: CATGRVQETQYF. DNA of the CDR3: TGTGCCACGGGAAGGGTCCAAGAGACCCAGTACTTC.

The chain couples TRBV12-3 or TRBV12-4 to TRBJ2-5; D tentatively fits TRBD1 or TRBD2 (5 bases each). V lost 7 bases to trimming and J lost 4 bases, with 16 bases between them. CDR3 size: 14 residues. CDR3 DNA: TGTGCCAGCACCTCAAGCCGGGACGGAGAGACCCAGTACTTC. It is translated as CASTSSRDGETQYF.

V is TRBV12-3 or TRBV12-4 and J is TRBJ1-1, with D perhaps matching TRBD1 (6 bases). V was shortened by 6 bases and J by 1 base, with 15 bases between the two germline ends. The CDR3 consists of 15 residues. This chain's CDR3 is CASRLIQGRNTEAFF. The CDR3 DNA follows: TGTGCCAGCAGACTTATACAGGGAAGGAACACTGAAGCTTTCTTT.

The chain joins TRBV7-2 to TRBJ1-5; TRBD1 might be the D (5 bases). The CDR3 totals 12 residues. With 5 bases removed from V and 3 bases from J, the gap between germline ends came to 5 bases. CDR1 SGHTA and CDR2 FQGNSA come from the germline V gene. The CDR3 DNA follows: TGTGCCAGCAGCGGACACAATCAGCCCCAGCATTTT. Translating gives CASSGHNQPQHF.

There are a few counts of this clonotype. This rearrangement joins TRBV6-5 to TRBJ2-4; 15 bases align to TRBD2. The CDR3 has 18 amino acids. Trimming removed 4 bases from V and 11 bases from J; junction bases left unmatched: 15. Germline V gene data show CDR1 as MNHEY and CDR2 as SVGAGI. The CDR3 here is CASSSTPTGLAGGGVQYF. CDR3 sequence (DNA): TGTGCCAGCAGTTCAACCCCCACGGGACTAGCGGGAGGAGGGGTTCAGTACTTC.

This clonotype was seen many times. The chain employs TRBV12-3 or TRBV12-4 and TRBJ1-1; 9 nucleotides agree with TRBD1. The CDR3 sequence is 18 residues long. V was clipped by 5 bases and J by 1 base; unmatched bases: 14. The CDR3 spells CASSPLLTGGYGNTEAFF. CDR3 sequence (DNA): TGTGCCAGCAGTCCGCTTTTAACAGGGGGCTATGGGAACACTGAAGCTTTCTTT.

This clonotype turned up a few times. CDR3: CASSLESGLPRQKLFF. CDR3 DNA: TGTGCCAGCAGCTTAGAGTCGGGTCTTCCCCGACAAAAACTGTTTTTT. J is TRBJ1-4 and V is TRBV7-2; no firm D call. This CDR3 contains 16 residues. Germline-derived CDR1 and CDR2 are SGHTA and FQGNSA. V gave up 1 base and J gave up 9 bases, with 18 bases separating them.

The CDR3 here is CAWGTGNLVYRAYEQYF. Written as DNA, the CDR3 is TGTGCCTGGGGAACGGGGAATTTGGTCTATCGAGCCTACGAGCAGTACTTC. This chain connects TRBV30 to TRBJ2-7, with a weak D call TRBD2 (5 bases). Germline lookup yields CDR1 GTSNPN and CDR2 SVGIG (reference sequence). CDR3 length equals 17 residues. V shed 5 bases and J shed 2 bases, with 25 bases lying between them. Full variable domain (remainder filled in from reference TRBV30 and TRBJ2-7): SQTIHQWPATLVQPVGSPLSLECTVEGTSNPNLYWYRQAAGRGLQLLFYSVGIGQISSEVPQNLSASRPQDRQFILSSKKLLLSDSGFYLCAWGTGNLVYRAYEQYFGPGTRLTVT.

There are a few counts of this clonotype. The CDR3 protein is CAGGRDTLYNEQFF. CDR3 bases: TGTGCAGGGGGACGGGATACTCTCTACAATGAGCAGTTCTTC. V is TRBV7-9 and J is TRBJ2-1; tentatively, D is TRBD1 (6 bases). This CDR3 contains 14 residues. Looked up from germline, CDR1 is SEHNR and CDR2 is FQNEAQ (reference sequence).

This sequence joins TRBV18 and TRBJ2-6, with unresolved D. Germline loops: CDR1 KGHSH, CDR2 LQKENI. This CDR3 region has 14 residues. V lost 4 bases and J 0 bases, leaving 4 bases between the germline ends. The CDR3 loop reads CASSRSSGANVLTF. The CDR3 DNA reads TGTGCCAGCTCACGGAGCTCTGGGGCCAACGTCCTGACTTTC.

This clonotype was seen at least ten times. This chain uses TRBV7-2 with TRBJ1-2; possibly TRBD1 for D (6 bases). The germline gives CDR1 SGHTA, CDR2 FQGNSA. V lost 5 bases to trimming and J lost 7 bases, with 23 bases between them. The CDR3 extends over 16 amino acids. The CDR3 DNA reads as TGTGCCAGCAGCAAAAGAGGGAGCGAACAGGGAGTTGGCTACACCTTC. This encodes CASSKRGSEQGVGYTF.

The V gene is TRBV24-1, the J gene TRBJ2-5; possible D gene TRBD1, 6 bases. V was clipped by 4 bases and J by 5 bases, with 19 bases between them. Germline CDR1 reads KGHDR; CDR2 reads SFDVKD. There are 16 residues in the CDR3. The CDR3 DNA is TGTGCCACCAGTGACCAATGGGACCGTCAGGGGGAGACCCAGTACTTC. Translation gives CATSDQWDRQGETQYF.

This clonotype was seen repeatedly, ten times or more. The chain recombines TRBV19 with TRBJ2-1, with D possibly being TRBD2 (5 bases). CDR1 LNHDA and CDR2 SQIVND come from the germline V gene (reference sequence). V lost 3 bases and J lost 2, with 8 bases in between. CDR3 length: 14 amino acids. DNA of the CDR3: TGTGCCAGTAGTATCATCGGGACCTACAATGAGCAGTTCTTC. Translating it yields CASSIIGTYNEQFF. Full variable domain (missing parts from reference TRBV19 and TRBJ2-1): DGGITQSPKYLFRKEGQNVTLSCEQNLNHDAMYWYRQDPGQGLRLIYYSQIVNDFQKGDIAEGYSVSREKKESFPLTVTSAQKNPTAFYLCASSIIGTYNEQFFGPGTRLTVL.

This clonotype was picked up many times. The J gene is TRBJ2-3, the V gene TRBV6-5, with D perhaps matching TRBD1 (5 bases). Germline V gene data show CDR1 as MNHEY and CDR2 as SVGAGI. The V gene lost 2 bases and the J gene lost 1 base, with 13 bases spanning the gap. This CDR3 comprises 16 residues. For the CDR3, the DNA is TGTGCCAGCAGTTACCCGGACATTGTCCGCACAGATACGCAGTATTTT. The encoded protein is CASSYPDIVRTDTQYF.

The sample holds many counts of this clonotype. This chain joins TRBV11-3 and TRBJ2-2; no reliable D call. The V gene lost 3 bases and the J gene lost 4 bases, with 9 bases spanning the gap. The germline gives CDR1 SGHNT, CDR2 YENEEA. This CDR3 contains 14 residues. The CDR3 bases are TGTGCCAGCAGCTTTGAGACCGGCACCGGGGAGCTGTTTTTT. It encodes CASSFETGTGELFF. The whole variable domain, remainder taken from reference TRBV11-3 and TRBJ2-2, is EAGVVQSPRYKIIEKKQPVAFWCNPISGHNTLYWYLQNLGQGPELLIRYENEEAVDDSQLPKDRFSAERLKGVDSTLKIQPAELGDSAVYLCASSFETGTGELFFGEGSRLTVL.

This clonotype has ten or more counts. The V gene is TRBV7-8, the J gene TRBJ1-2, with D perhaps matching TRBD1 (5 bases). The ends were cut back, 5 bases at V and 9 bases at J, with 10 bases in the middle. CDR1 is SGHVS and CDR2 is FQNEAQ in the germline V gene. The CDR3 totals 11 residues. CDR3 residues: CASSPGRSYTF. The CDR3 nucleotides read TGTGCCAGCAGCCCGGGGCGCAGCTACACCTTC.

Ten or more counts support this clonotype. The CDR3 sequence is CASSPRIQTQYYF. The CDR3 DNA sequence: TGTGCCAGCAGTCCTCGGATCCAAACCCAGTATTACTTC. The chain carries TRBV6-6 and TRBJ2-7; D remains unclear. The CDR3 is 13 residues long. Trimming shortened V by 5 bases and J by 13 bases, and 21 bases separated the two germline ends. Germline V gives CDR1 MNHNY, CDR2 SVGAGI (reference sequence).

This clonotype was detected many times. The CDR3: CSAGRGLASSTDTQYF. The CDR3 nucleotides are TGCAGTGCTGGAAGGGGACTAGCGTCTAGCACAGATACGCAGTATTTT. The chain links TRBV20-1 to TRBJ2-3, with 10 bases matching TRBD2. CDR1 is DFQATT, CDR2 SNEGSKA, per germline (reference sequence). After removal of 5 bases from V and 0 bases from J, the junction contained 8 bases not matched to a gene. The length of the CDR3 is 16 residues.

The sample holds many counts of this clonotype. This rearrangement joins TRBV10-2 to TRBJ2-1; perhaps TRBD1 as D (6 bases). V lost 6 bases, J lost 3 bases, and 9 bases lay in between. This CDR3 has 13 amino acids. CDR1 and CDR2 (germline): WSHSY, SAAADI. CDR3 sequence (DNA): TGCGCCAGCAGGACAGGTTTCTACAATGAGCAGTTCTTC. It specifies CASRTGFYNEQFF.